One sample yielded the 8 T cell receptor beta chains listed below, sequenced in a study of CD8 T cells in ankylosing spondylitis. TCRdb re-derived calls from the 5' RACE reads in MiXCR, one entry per CDR3 protein. The table has about 350,000 distinct CDR3 sequences, 20% to 25% seen once. Sequencing was carried out using blood, either unsorted or a sorted T cell fraction (not recorded which). The receptors were sampled from a male donor with ankylosing spondylitis or in good health (not recorded which).

V and J are TRBV28 and TRBJ2-3; 9 bases agree with TRBD1. The CDR3 length is 15 residues. Trimming at V came to 7 bases and at J to 5 bases, leaving 10 bases not matched to a gene. The germline gives CDR1 MDHEN, CDR2 SYDVKM. For the CDR3, the DNA is TGTGCCAGCACCCCGGGGACAGGGATAGGAGATACGCAGTATTTT. It specifies CASTPGTGIGDTQYF.

This clonotype has just a few counts. V is TRBV6-1 and J is TRBJ2-5, with D unclear. The CDR3 covers 14 residues. Trimming cost V 6 bases and J 5 bases, with 16 bases left between them. Germline values: CDR1 MNHNS, CDR2 SASEGT. The CDR3 reads CASRENLYWETQYF. The CDR3 DNA is TGTGCCAGCAGGGAGAACTTATACTGGGAGACCCAGTACTTC.

The gene calls are TRBV20-1 and TRBJ1-6; TRBD1 matches 7 bases. The CDR3 spans 17 residues. The V segment lost 5 bases and the J segment 3 bases; nucleotides outside the gene matches: 13. Germline V gives CDR1 DFQATT, CDR2 SNEGSKA (reference sequence). CDR3 in DNA: TGCAGTGCTCGCCTGAGGGCTGACAGGGTCTATAATTCACCCCTCCACTTT. Its protein product is CSARLRADRVYNSPLHF.

This clonotype was seen many times. The rearrangement uses TRBV27 and TRBJ2-3; no definite D call. CDR1 is MNHEY and CDR2 is SMNVEV in the germline V gene (reference sequence). With 4 bases removed from V and 2 bases from J, the gap between germline ends came to 4 bases. The CDR3 runs 12 residues. The CDR3 coding sequence is TGTGCCAGCAGTTCAATCACAGATACGCAGTATTTT. It encodes CASSSITDTQYF.

This rearrangement joins TRBV6-1 to TRBJ1-1; D possibly corresponds to TRBD1 (6 bases). V was shortened by 7 bases and J by 0 bases, with 12 bases between the two germline ends. The CDR3 is made up of 14 amino acids. Germline CDR1 MNHNS, CDR2 SASEGT. For the CDR3, the DNA is TGTGCCAGCAACAGGGAGTTAGTGAACACTGAAGCTTTCTTT. Translated, it gives CASNRELVNTEAFF.

The chain joins TRBV12-3 or TRBV12-4 to TRBJ2-3; a weak D match, TRBD2 (5 bases). V was trimmed by 3 bases and J by 1 base, leaving 11 bases between them. The length of the CDR3 is 15 residues. CDR3 sequence reads: CASSFRGPGTDTQYF. The CDR3 DNA is TGTGCCAGCAGTTTCAGAGGGCCGGGCACAGATACGCAGTATTTT.

This clonotype was counted many times. This chain joins TRBV5-1 and TRBJ2-1; D is uncertain. Trimming cost V 2 bases and J 6 bases, with 6 bases left between them. Germline V gives CDR1 SGHRS, CDR2 YFSETQ. This CDR3 contains 12 residues. CDR3 loop: CASSFLSNEQFF. Here the CDR3 DNA reads TGCGCCAGCAGCTTCCTTTCCAATGAGCAGTTCTTC.

V and J are TRBV29-1 and TRBJ2-7; D is unresolved. The CDR3 runs to 12 residues. Germline V CDR1 and CDR2: SQVTM, ANQGSEA. Trimming pared 4 bases from V and 3 bases from J, leaving 10 bases between. The CDR3 is CSVGTSDYEQYF. The DNA for the CDR3 is TGCAGCGTTGGGACCTCCGACTACGAGCAGTACTTC.